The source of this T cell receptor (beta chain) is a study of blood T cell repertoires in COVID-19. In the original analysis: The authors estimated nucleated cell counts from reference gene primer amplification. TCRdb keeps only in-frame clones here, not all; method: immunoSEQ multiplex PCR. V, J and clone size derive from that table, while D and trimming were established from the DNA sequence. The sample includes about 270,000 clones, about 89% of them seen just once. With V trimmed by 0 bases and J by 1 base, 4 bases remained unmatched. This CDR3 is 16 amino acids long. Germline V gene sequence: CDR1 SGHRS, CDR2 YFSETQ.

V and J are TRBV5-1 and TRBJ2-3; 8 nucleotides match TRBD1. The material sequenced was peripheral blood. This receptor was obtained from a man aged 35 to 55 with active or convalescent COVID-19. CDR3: CASSLGTGIGTDTQYF. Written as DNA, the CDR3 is TGCGCCAGCAGCTTGGGGACAGGGATTGGCACAGATACGCAGTATTTT.